Each of the 13 T cell receptor beta chains below was sequenced from the same sample in a study of shared clonotypes between healthy human individuals. Produced via immunoSEQ multiplex PCR; TCRdb's table is partial and in-frame only. This table holds hundreds of thousands of clones, 90% to 95% found once. CD45RO negativity and positive selection for CCR7 defined naive CD8 cells, a population that excluded terminally differentiated effector memory CD45RA+ cells. The source material was naive CD8+ T cells sorted from blood. All receptors derive from a man aged 25 to 40 in good health.

This sequence joins TRBV6-5 and TRBJ2-7; TRBD1 is a possible D gene (5 bases). The V gene lost 5 bases and the J gene lost 0 bases, with 14 bases spanning the gap. This CDR3 spans 15 amino acids. Germline CDR1 and CDR2: MNHEY and SVGAGI. CDR3 coding DNA: TGTGCCAGCAGTCTGACAGCTCTAAGCTCCTACGAGCAGTACTTC. Translated: CASSLTALSSYEQYF.

This chain joins TRBV6-5 and TRBJ2-7; D remains ambiguous. CDR1 and CDR2 (germline): MNHEY, SVGAGI. The CDR3 has 14 amino acids. V was cut by 6 bases and J by 2 bases, with 14 bases left in between. CDR3: CASSTGSSAYEQYF. The CDR3 DNA reads as TGTGCCAGCAGCACCGGGTCCTCGGCCTACGAGCAGTACTTC.

The chain has TRBV28 and TRBJ1-1, with 7 nucleotides matching TRBD1. The length of the CDR3 is 14 residues. Germline V gene lookup returns CDR1 MDHEN and CDR2 SYDVKM. The ends lost 5 bases at V and 4 bases at J; junction bases unmatched: 7. The CDR3 spells CASSPTGSLTEAFF. The CDR3 nucleotides read TGTGCCAGCAGTCCGACAGGGTCCCTCACTGAAGCTTTCTTT.

The chain couples TRBV10-3 to TRBJ2-1, with 10 bases lining up with TRBD2. In germline, CDR1 is ENHRY, CDR2 SYGVKD. V lost 4 bases, J lost 4 bases, and 16 bases stayed unmatched. The length of the CDR3 is 19 residues. The CDR3, as DNA: TGTGCCATCAGTGGAGGGCGGCTAGCGGGAGTTGGGGAATACAATGAGCAGTTCTTC. Translating gives CAISGGRLAGVGEYNEQFF.

This chain connects TRBV11-2 to TRBJ2-1; D not certain. CDR3 size: 12 residues. CDR1 and CDR2 (germline): SGHAT, FQNNGV. Between the trimmed V and J ends, which lost 4 bases and 10 bases, there was a span of 11 bases. This CDR3 is CASSSPLGEQFF. The CDR3, as DNA: TGTGCCAGCAGCTCTCCCCTAGGAGAGCAGTTCTTC.

V usage is TRBV15 and J usage is TRBJ2-7; TRBD1 matches at 7 bases. Looked up from germline, CDR1 is LNHNV and CDR2 is YYDKDF (reference sequence). This CDR3 comprises 15 residues. V shed 6 bases, J shed 0 bases, and the junction held 8 bases outside the gene matches. The CDR3 region is CATSMTGRSSYEQYF. The CDR3 bases are TGTGCCACCAGTATGACAGGGAGAAGCTCCTACGAGCAGTACTTC.

This chain joins TRBV10-3 and TRBJ1-1, with D unclear. V was trimmed by 10 bases and J by 4 bases, leaving 16 bases between them. CDR3 length equals 13 residues. Germline V gives CDR1 ENHRY, CDR2 SYGVKD. CDR3 coding DNA: TGTGCCAGCGCCGGAGAGGTAGTCACTGAAGCTTTCTTT. Translation: CASAGEVVTEAFF.

This clone was counted a single time. CDR3 DNA sequence: TGTGCCAGCAGCTTAAAGACGCCAGATGGCGGCTACGAGCAGTACTTC. Amino acid sequence: CASSLKTPDGGYEQYF. The chain uses TRBV7-2 and TRBJ2-7; D remains ambiguous. V was cut by 2 bases and J by 3 bases, with 17 bases left in between. This CDR3 is built from 16 residues. Germline-derived CDR1 and CDR2 are SGHTA and FQGNSA.

V and J are TRBV29-1 and TRBJ1-3; a weak D match, TRBD1 (5 bases). CDR3 length equals 14 residues. Deletions cut 3 bases from V and 2 bases from J, with 11 bases between. CDR1 is SQVTM, CDR2 ANQGSEA, per germline. The CDR3 DNA sequence: TGCAGCGTTGAGGGGGTTCTAACTGGAAACACCATATATTTT. Translating gives CSVEGVLTGNTIYF.

The J gene is TRBJ2-4, the V gene TRBV5-5, with unresolved D. The germline V and J ends were trimmed by 8 bases and 8 bases, with 17 bases remaining between them. The CDR3 loop spans 13 amino acids. Germline V gene data show CDR1 as SGHKS and CDR2 as YYEKEE (reference sequence). This CDR3 reads CASLDGLMDIQYF. The CDR3 coding sequence is TGTGCCAGTTTGGACGGGCTGATGGACATTCAGTACTTC.

The genes are TRBV4-3 and TRBJ2-3, with 13 bases identical to TRBD2. The CDR3 has 15 amino acids. V trimming: 4 bases; J trimming: 4 bases; junction bases outside the gene matches: 2. Germline V gene lookup returns CDR1 LGHNA and CDR2 YSLEER. The CDR3, as DNA: TGCGCCAGCAGCCTGGGACTAGCGGGACCAGATACGCAGTATTTT. Its protein is CASSLGLAGPDTQYF.

The V gene is TRBV6-5, the J gene TRBJ2-7; weak D call: TRBD2 (5 bases). CDR1 and CDR2 from the germline V gene are MNHEY and SVGAGI. The V end was cut by 4 bases, the J end by 2 bases, with 9 bases between. CDR3 length equals 13 residues. The CDR3 loop is CASSLFGTYEQYF. The DNA for the CDR3 is TGTGCCAGCAGTTTGTTCGGGACCTACGAGCAGTACTTC.

The chain employs TRBV5-1 and TRBJ1-1; weak D call: TRBD1 (5 bases). The germline V gene encodes CDR1 SGHRS and CDR2 YFSETQ. The V end lost 4 bases, the J end lost 0 bases, and 16 bases lay between the germline ends. There are 16 residues in the CDR3. This CDR3 is CASSPGTEDLNTEAFF. The CDR3 coding sequence is TGCGCCAGCAGCCCCGGGACGGAGGATTTGAACACTGAAGCTTTCTTT.